The text below deals with one TCR beta chain. The antigen it binds to is not known. Base qualities are missing; no much larger clone stands one base away. Including cysteine and phenylalanine, the CDR3 has 12 amino acids. Only the CDR3 DNA stays, 36 bases, in frame from base 1. TCRbeta CDR3 regions were amplified from genomic DNA using the immunoSEQ Assay, a bias-controlled multiplex PCR. For the original study's pipeline: Within the assay, amplification of reference gene primers was used to estimate how many nucleated cells each sample contained. Sequence reads were collapsed and filtered to measure the absolute abundance of every unique TCRbeta CDR3 rearrangement. For each sample, productive Simpson clonality was calculated by taking the square root of Simpson's diversity index across productive rearrangements. Imported from immuneACCESS, the table was reduced by TCRdb to in-frame sequences with V and J called. These copies leave out some clones; in studies compared against another copy, an unresolved V gene accounts for under half, and the cause of the remainder is not known. The V and J calls and clone size were taken over from that table, and D and trimming were inferred from the DNA. The sample data list roughly 420,000 clones, and roughly 88% of these were observed just once. The top ten constitute over 0.9% of the sample.

The sample originates from a study of blood T cell repertoires in COVID-19 (dated by TCRdb to 2020 to 2022). A note on the overall study: The collaborator samples originated in the United States, Italy and Spain and spanned the acute and convalescent phases of COVID-19. The prospective study material was composed of cDNA or gDNA derived from T cells, B-cell-depleted T cells, or PBMCs. Deeply sampled blood TCRbeta repertoires from subjects exposed to, actively infected with, or recovered from COVID-19 were included in the dataset. The repertoires were released in a freely available public database intended as a resource for research on the immune response to SARS-CoV-2. The samples were drawn from the first 160 participants of the ongoing ImmuneRACE study and from 1,200 or so subjects provided by 6 global collaborators. The sample metadata nearly always contained a de-identified subject ID, COVID-19 status, age in years and sex. Where available, HLA class I and class II types were taken from metadata supplied by the sample provider and were not determined by assay-based typing.

Results and caveats for the whole study, not just this receptor: The amount of clinical and demographic metadata varied by source and participant and was provided uncurated.

In the prospective study, participants were roughly 18 to 100 years old, resided in fewer than 25 geographic areas of the United States, and were enrolled through a virtual design. In the prospective study, participants were assigned to cohorts based on the clinical history participants reported in a screening survey and a study questionnaire. Mobile phlebotomists in the prospective study collected whole blood, serum and a nasopharyngeal or oropharyngeal swab from every participant. Over a 2-month period, participants in the prospective study had the option of providing additional blood draws and questionnaires. Before DNA extraction, prospective study blood samples were shipped either frozen or at room temperature.

Input material: PBMCs or T cells enriched from blood (not recorded which). The clonotype originates from a woman in her twenties or thirties with acute COVID-19. The chain couples TRBV21-1 to TRBJ2-7; TRBD1, as called in the table, went unchecked against the DNA. TRBV21-1 is a listed pseudogene. In nucleotides, the sequence is TGTGCCAGCAGCTATGGCCCCCTCGAGCAGTACTTC. This codes for CASSYGPLEQYF.